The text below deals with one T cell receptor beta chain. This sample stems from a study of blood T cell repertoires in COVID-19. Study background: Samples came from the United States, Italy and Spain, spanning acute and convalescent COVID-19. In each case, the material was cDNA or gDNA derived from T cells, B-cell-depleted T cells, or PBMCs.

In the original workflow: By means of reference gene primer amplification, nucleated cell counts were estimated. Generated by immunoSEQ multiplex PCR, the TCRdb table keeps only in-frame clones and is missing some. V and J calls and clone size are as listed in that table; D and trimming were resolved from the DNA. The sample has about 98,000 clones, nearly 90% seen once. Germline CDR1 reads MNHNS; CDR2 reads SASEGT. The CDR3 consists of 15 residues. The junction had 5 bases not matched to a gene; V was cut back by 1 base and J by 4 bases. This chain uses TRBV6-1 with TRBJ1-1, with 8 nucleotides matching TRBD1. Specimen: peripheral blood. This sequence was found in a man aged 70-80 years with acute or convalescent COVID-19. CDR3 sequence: CASSEGGTGPTEAFF. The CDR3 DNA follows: TGTGCCAGCAGTGAAGGGGGGACAGGACCCACTGAAGCTTTCTTT.